The rows below give T cell receptor beta chains drawn from one sample of a study of long-term antiretroviral therapy in people with HIV. Method: immunoSEQ multiplex PCR; TCRdb's copy keeps in-frame clones and lacks some. In the table there are about 22,000 clones, over 80% of which are singletons. The sequencing here drew on unsorted PBMCs, taken about 4 years after starting antiretroviral therapy. The receptors come from a man aged 18 to 30 with HIV. Both conserved end residues are part of each CDR3.

V	J	CDR3
TRBV16	TRBJ1-5	CASSRDRGDQPQHF
TRBV18	TRBJ2-3	CASSPGTGSTDTQYF
TRBV15	TRBJ1-4	CATGRDPSTNEKLFF
TRBV6-1	TRBJ1-2	CASIGTANYGYTF
TRBV9	TRBJ2-5	CASSDGLVPGETQYF
TRBV29-1	TRBJ2-2	CSAAGTDRLGELFF
TRBV30	TRBJ1-2	CAWSPTEARGYTF
TRBV7-3	TRBJ1-4	CASSLGRNRVGTNEKLFF
TRBV30	TRBJ2-6	CAWSSAGVGANVLTF
TRBV6-5	TRBJ2-3	CASRYRRTDTQYF
TRBV29-1	TRBJ1-2	CSFRTGEFNGYTF
TRBV4-1	TRBJ1-3	CASSQEGQGRNTIYF
TRBV18	TRBJ1-5	CASSPITLDSNQPQHF
TRBV5-4	TRBJ2-5	CASSLPGAGGTEKETQYF
TRBV4-2	TRBJ1-2	CASSPAVGGQVHYGYTF
TRBV5-4	TRBJ1-1	CASSLVGFRKGSYTEAFF
TRBV6-1	TRBJ1-1	CASSEAGISTEAFF
TRBV29-1	TRBJ2-5	CSCDRTGIKKTQYF
TRBV5-1	TRBJ2-5	CATRGGVPSETQYF
TRBV7-9	TRBJ2-5	CASTRRGQETQYF
TRBV5-5	TRBJ1-2	CASSLGTNYGYTF
TRBV28	TRBJ1-3	CASSSRRTAGNTIYF
TRBV19	TRBJ1-1	CASSIGSGKNTEAFF
TRBV28	TRBJ2-3	CASSIRGGSDTQYF
TRBV7-3	TRBJ2-2	CASSTQMSGELFF
TRBV6-6	TRBJ1-1	CASSYGGRGRTEAFF
TRBV5-4	TRBJ2-3	CASSFSGGEDTQYF
TRBV18	TRBJ2-1	CASSPLGSKGNEQFF
TRBV7-2	TRBJ1-4	CASSQTGRDEKLFF
TRBV28	TRBJ2-5	CASSLHKGPQETQYF
TRBV4-2	TRBJ1-2	CASSQDPQGDYGYTF
TRBV29-1	TRBJ2-3	CSVVIGLTGTDTQYF
TRBV12-5	TRBJ1-1	CASGWGFGTEAFF
TRBV27	TRBJ2-2	CASSFSQNTGELFF
TRBV11-1	TRBJ2-2	CASSSLTGELFF
TRBV15	TRBJ2-3	CATSRERGSTDTQYF
TRBV4-1	TRBJ1-6	CASARLRNSPLHF
TRBV23-1	TRBJ2-1	CASSQSCRRHEQFF
TRBV27	TRBJ1-1	CASSWRKNTEAFF
TRBV28	TRBJ1-6	CASSRGGGKGSPLHF
TRBV19	TRBJ1-5	CASSIQIGLNQPQHF
TRBV5-6	TRBJ1-2	CASSLTTGGTFGEYYGYTF
TRBV28	TRBJ1-1	CASSFPGVEAFF
TRBV2	TRBJ1-2	CASTQQGALRGYTF
TRBV6-1	TRBJ1-3	CASSEGTGHSGNTIYF
TRBV30	TRBJ1-5	CAWSDYGADEPQHF
TRBV6-1	TRBJ2-5	CASSSGPYQETQYF
TRBV5-4	TRBJ2-5	CASSFKGEETQYF